This paragraph reports one TCR beta chain. What this receptor recognizes is not known. The sample holds no much larger clone one base away, and base qualities are not on file. Trimming costs V 2 bases and J 5 bases, and their ends lie 10 bases apart. According to the germline V gene (reference sequence), CDR1 reads SGHNT and CDR2 reads YYREEE. The CDR3 contains 13 residues, cysteine and phenylalanine counted. Just the 39-base CDR3 DNA is kept, in frame starting at base 1. Genomic DNA was isolated from the sorted cells so that the TCRbeta CDR3 region could be sequenced. TCRbeta CDR3 regions were sequenced using the immunoSEQ Assay. The clones in this table, taken by TCRdb from immuneACCESS, are in-frame only. Not every clone is retained; where verified, under half of the shortfall comes from an unresolved V gene, and the cause of the rest is unknown. This sample is represented by around 40,000 clones; about 86% of them were singletons. Under 15% of the sample is held by the ten biggest clonotypes.

This sample was included in a study of OX40 agonist ivuxolimab in advanced cancers. Regarding the study in general: Ivuxolimab was an agonistic, fully human IgG2 monoclonal antibody directed against OX40 (CD134), a costimulatory receptor. Intravenous ivuxolimab was administered to patients every 2 weeks at six dose levels: 0.01, 0.1, 0.3, 1.5, 3 and 10 mg/kg. Of the roughly 52 dose-escalation patients, hepatocellular carcinoma was present in approximately 20, melanoma in around 15, renal cell carcinoma in 9 and head and neck cancer in 9. In the dose-escalation cohort, approximately 82% of patients were male, and the mean age was roughly 60 years, with a range of roughly 23 to 85. Patients were allowed to have had prior anti-PD-1, anti-PD-L1 or anti-CTLA-4 therapy, and more than 30% of the dose-escalation patients had previously received checkpoint inhibitors. Partial responses were achieved by three dose-escalation patients, of whom one had hepatocellular carcinoma and two had cutaneous melanoma. Peripheral TCRbeta sequencing was intended to test whether TCR sequence diversity was altered and clonal T-cell expansion was caused by ivuxolimab. The paper covers the monotherapy dose-escalation part of the phase I ivuxolimab trial, which included N of about 50 patients.

Patients with autoimmune disease history or receiving systemic immunosuppression were excluded from the trial. Peripheral blood for TCR sequencing was drawn from every dose cohort at baseline, at cycle 4 day 1 and at cycle 7 day 1. Samples came from an open-label, multicenter, first-in-human phase I dose-escalation trial of ivuxolimab. Adults with locally advanced or metastatic melanoma, renal cell, hepatocellular, or head and neck squamous cell carcinoma were enrolled in the trial. Before TCR sequencing, CD4+ T cells and CD8+ T cells from peripheral blood were sorted into separate populations. Overall study outcomes, separate from this receptor: In the 0.1-3.0 mg/kg groups, partial responders were among the patients with the lowest normalized peripheral clonal expansion, particularly in CD8+ T cells. Low levels of normalized T-cell clonal expansion were also seen in some patients who did not respond. On average, CD8+ T cells showed more expanded clones than CD4+ T cells after ivuxolimab. At doses from 0.1 to 3.0 mg/kg, clonal expansion was seen in both CD4+ and CD8+ blood T cells between baseline and week 6. Which antigens the clonally expanded peripheral T cells were specific for was not determined.

Rearrangement joined TRBV5-4 to TRBJ1-1, with no reliable assignment of the D segment. This receptor was identified in an adult with an advanced solid tumor such as melanoma, head and neck, liver or kidney cancer. The starting material was CD4+ or CD8+ T cells sorted from blood, obtained in a trial of the OX40 agonist ivuxolimab. The sequenced DNA: TGTGCCAGCAGCTTAGACTGGGAAACTGAAGCTTTCTTT. It encodes CASSLDWETEAFF.